The 16 T cell receptor beta chains below were found in one sample sequenced in a study of shared clonotypes between healthy human individuals. The method was immunoSEQ multiplex PCR; TCRdb's version includes in-frame clones alone and lacks a portion of them. The data contain about a million clones, about 75% of them seen just once; the ten biggest clones take up 1.4% to 1.5%. Sequencing was done on a sample of memory CD4+ T cells sorted from blood. Specified subset: CD45RA-negative fraction. All receptors come from a man between 18 and 29 years old in good health.

The chain links TRBV5-1 to TRBJ2-7; 11 bases are a match to TRBD2. J gave up 6 bases and V 5 bases, and 10 bases lay outside the gene matches. CDR1 is SGHRS, CDR2 YFSETQ, per germline. CDR3 length: 15 amino acids. This chain's CDR3 is CASRLVAGGPGEQYF. As DNA, the CDR3 is TGCGCCAGCAGACTGGTAGCGGGAGGGCCGGGCGAGCAGTACTTC.

As to this clone: The identical CDR3 is also encoded by other nucleotide sequences in the sample. The chain has TRBV2 and TRBJ1-2; D is perhaps TRBD1 (5 bases). CDR1 is SNHLY and CDR2 is FYNNEI in the germline V gene. This CDR3 spans 13 amino acids. The V gene lost 4 bases and the J gene lost 3 bases, with 9 bases spanning the gap. As DNA, the CDR3 is TGTGCCAGCAGTGTCCAGGGAGACTATGGCTACACCTTC. This translates into CASSVQGDYGYTF.

Points on this clone: This specimen includes other DNA sequences encoding the same CDR3. This chain uses TRBV28 with TRBJ2-7; D may be TRBD1 (7 bases). In germline, CDR1 is MDHEN, CDR2 SYDVKM. This CDR3 has 15 residues. The V gene lost 2 bases and the J gene lost 2 bases, with 13 bases spanning the gap. The CDR3 DNA is TGTGCCAGCAGTTTACCGACAGGGACTGCCTACGAGCAGTACTTC. As protein: CASSLPTGTAYEQYF. The full variable domain, rest sourced from reference TRBV28 and TRBJ2-7, is DVKVTQSSRYLVKRTGEKVFLECVQDMDHENMFWYRQDPGLGLRLIYFSYDVKMKEKGDIPEGYSVSREKKERFSLILESASTNQTSMYLCASSLPTGTAYEQYFGPGTRLTVT.

This chain links TRBV10-3 with TRBJ1-1, with a weak D call TRBD1 (5 bases). Germline V gene sequence: CDR1 ENHRY, CDR2 SYGVKD. The CDR3 consists of 13 residues. V was shortened by 7 bases and J by 2 bases, with 11 bases between the two germline ends. The CDR3 is CAIMMGTNTEAFF. The CDR3 DNA follows: TGTGCCATCATGATGGGGACTAACACTGAAGCTTTCTTT.

The V and J genes are TRBV29-1 and TRBJ1-1; D is perhaps TRBD1 (5 bases). This CDR3 region has 13 residues. CDR1 and CDR2 (germline): SQVTM, ANQGSEA. CDR3 DNA sequence: TGCAGTGGGACGCGGGGGGTGAACACTGAAGCTTTCTTT. Translated: CSGTRGVNTEAFF.

This clone was seen once. This sequence may be a read error, since a much larger clone differs from it by one base. The chain links TRBV2 to TRBJ2-7; no definite D call. This CDR3 contains 14 residues. The V end lost 1 base, the J end lost 6 bases, and 13 bases lay between the germline ends. Germline assignment: CDR1 SNHLY and CDR2 FYNNEI. DNA for the CDR3: TGTGCCAGCAGTGAAGGCAGCCCCACAAGCGAGCAGTACTTC. This sequence encodes CASSEGSPTSEQYF.

The J gene is TRBJ2-2, the V gene TRBV19, with D possibly called TRBD1 or TRBD2 (5 bases each). CDR1 is LNHDA, CDR2 SQIVND, per germline (reference sequence). V lost 5 bases, J lost 5 bases, and 15 bases lay in between. The CDR3 is 15 residues long. CDR3 region: CASSLGLGTTGELFF. DNA for the CDR3: TGTGCCAGTAGTTTGGGGCTAGGGACGACCGGGGAGCTGTTTTTT.

This rearrangement joins TRBV7-9 to TRBJ1-4; a weak D match, TRBD1 (5 bases). The germline V gene encodes CDR1 SEHNR and CDR2 FQNEAQ (reference sequence). The CDR3 is 15 residues long. V gave up 3 bases and J gave up 3 bases, with 11 bases separating them. As DNA, the CDR3 is TGTGCCAGCAGCTTCGGGGCGACCTCTAATGAAAAACTGTTTTTT. As protein: CASSFGATSNEKLFF.

V and J are TRBV30 and TRBJ2-3; a possible D gene is TRBD2 (6 bases). The CDR3 length is 14 residues. The V end lost 1 base, the J end lost 3 bases, and 11 bases lay between the germline ends. The germline V gene encodes CDR1 GTSNPN and CDR2 SVGIG (reference sequence). Here the CDR3 reads CAWSGLVVTDTQYF. DNA of the CDR3: TGTGCCTGGAGTGGACTAGTGGTAACAGATACGCAGTATTTT.

The chain joins TRBV9 to TRBJ2-1; 9 bases are a match to TRBD2. Germline assignment: CDR1 SGDLS and CDR2 YYNGEE. J was trimmed by 6 bases and V by 2 bases; bases with no gene match: 6. This CDR3 comprises 15 residues. The CDR3 spells CASSVTAGGRNEQFF. CDR3 DNA: TGTGCCAGCAGCGTGACAGCGGGAGGTCGCAATGAGCAGTTCTTC.

The chain joins TRBV7-9 to TRBJ2-3; D gene unclear. Germline lookup yields CDR1 SEHNR and CDR2 FQNEAQ (reference sequence). CDR3 length: 17 amino acids. V was trimmed by 5 bases and J by 3 bases, leaving 21 bases between them. The CDR3 sequence: CASSLQIGFLLTDTQYF. The CDR3 nucleotides are TGTGCCAGCAGCCTCCAGATTGGATTTCTTCTGACAGATACGCAGTATTTT.

The chain has TRBV11-2 and TRBJ1-1; no clear D. With 4 bases removed from V and 4 bases from J, the gap between germline ends came to 16 bases. The V gene's germline CDR1 is SGHAT and CDR2 FQNNGV. The CDR3 consists of 15 residues. The CDR3 is CASSSVSGRRTEAFF. The CDR3 nucleotides read TGTGCCAGCAGCTCCGTTTCAGGCCGCCGCACTGAAGCTTTCTTT. The full variable domain, with the rest looked up from reference TRBV11-2 and TRBJ1-1, is EAGVAQSPRYKIIEKRQSVAFWCNPISGHATLYWYQQILGQGPKLLIQFQNNGVVDDSQLPKDRFSAERLKGVDSTLKIQPAKLEDSAVYLCASSSVSGRRTEAFFGQGTRLTVV.

The chain employs TRBV5-1 and TRBJ2-7; 8 positions agree with TRBD1. In germline, CDR1 is SGHRS, CDR2 YFSETQ. The CDR3 has 15 amino acids. The V segment lost 2 bases and the J segment 2 bases; nucleotides outside the gene matches: 6. CDR3 sequence: CASSFQGTGPYEQYF. The CDR3 nucleotides read TGCGCCAGCAGCTTCCAGGGGACAGGTCCCTACGAGCAGTACTTC.

The chain links TRBV5-1 to TRBJ2-5; 7 bases match TRBD1. The germline gives CDR1 SGHRS, CDR2 YFSETQ. The CDR3 runs to 14 residues. The junction had 6 bases not matched to a gene; V was cut back by 3 bases and J by 4 bases. CDR3 nucleotide sequence: TGCGCCAGCAGCTACAAGCCAGGGGGAGAGACCCAGTACTTC. It encodes CASSYKPGGETQYF.

The chain couples TRBV6-1 to TRBJ1-1; D unresolved. The CDR3 covers 12 residues. Deletions cut 8 bases from V and 6 bases from J, with 13 bases between. Germline CDR1 MNHNS, CDR2 SASEGT. The CDR3 DNA follows: TGTGCCAGCTCGGACCTGCGGGCTGAAGCTTTCTTT. This encodes CASSDLRAEAFF.

Of note for this clone: A read error is possible here, since a much larger clone lies one base away. The genes are TRBV7-2 and TRBJ2-7, with 10 positions matching TRBD2. This CDR3 is built from 14 residues. The germline CDR1 and CDR2 sequences are SGHTA and FQGNSA. V lost 5 bases to trimming and J lost 2 bases; unmatched junction nucleotides: 3. In DNA form, the CDR3 reads TGTGCCAGCAGCCGAGCGGGGGGGCCCTACGAGCAGTACTTC. This sequence encodes CASSRAGGPYEQYF.